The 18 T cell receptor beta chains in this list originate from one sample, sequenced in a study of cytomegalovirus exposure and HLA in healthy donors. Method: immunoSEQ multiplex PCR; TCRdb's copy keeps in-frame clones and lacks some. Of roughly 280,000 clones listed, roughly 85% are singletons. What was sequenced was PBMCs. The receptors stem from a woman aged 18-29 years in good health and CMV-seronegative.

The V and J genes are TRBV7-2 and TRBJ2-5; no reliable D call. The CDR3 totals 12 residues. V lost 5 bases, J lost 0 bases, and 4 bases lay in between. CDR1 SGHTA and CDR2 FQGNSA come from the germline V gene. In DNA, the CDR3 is TGTGCCAGCAGCCTCCACCAAGAGACCCAGTACTTC. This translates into CASSLHQETQYF.

CDR3 nucleotide sequence: TGTGCCAGCAGCTTGGGGAGGATGGGTGGCACTGAAGCTTTCTTT. This sequence encodes CASSLGRMGGTEAFF. The chain couples TRBV7-8 to TRBJ1-1, with D unresolved. Germline V gene data show CDR1 as SGHVS and CDR2 as FQNEAQ. The CDR3 length is 15 residues. The ends were cut back, 3 bases at V and 4 bases at J, with 15 bases in the middle. Full variable domain (outside the CDR3, taken from reference TRBV7-8 and TRBJ1-1): GAGVSQSPRYKVAKRGQDVALRCDPISGHVSLFWYQQALGQGPEFLTYFQNEAQLDKSGLPSDRFFAERPEGSVSTLKIQRTQQEDSAVYLCASSLGRMGGTEAFFGQGTRLTVV.

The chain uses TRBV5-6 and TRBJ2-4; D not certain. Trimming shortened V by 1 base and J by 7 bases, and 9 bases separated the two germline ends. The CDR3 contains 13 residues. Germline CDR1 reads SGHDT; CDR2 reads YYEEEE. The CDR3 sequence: CASSLMAANIQYF. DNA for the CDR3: TGTGCCAGCAGCTTGATGGCTGCCAACATTCAGTACTTC.

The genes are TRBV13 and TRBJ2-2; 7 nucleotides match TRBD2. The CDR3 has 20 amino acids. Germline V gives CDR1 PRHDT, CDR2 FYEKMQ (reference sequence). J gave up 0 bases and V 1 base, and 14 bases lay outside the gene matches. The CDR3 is CASSLVRAGESFTNTGELFF. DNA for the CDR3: TGTGCCAGCAGCTTAGTCAGGGCGGGAGAGTCCTTTACGAACACCGGGGAGCTGTTTTTT.

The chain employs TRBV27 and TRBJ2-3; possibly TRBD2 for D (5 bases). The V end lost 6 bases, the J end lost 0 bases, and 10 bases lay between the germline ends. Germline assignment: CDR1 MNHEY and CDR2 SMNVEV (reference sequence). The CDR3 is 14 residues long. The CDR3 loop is CASRRVPSTDTQYF. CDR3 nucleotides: TGTGCCAGCAGGAGGGTCCCTAGCACAGATACGCAGTATTTT.

DNA for the CDR3: TGTGCCAGCAGTGAAGGAGGCAGGGGCTATGGCTACACCTTC. It yields the protein CASSEGGRGYGYTF. The V gene is TRBV2, the J gene TRBJ1-2, with D maybe TRBD1 (6 bases). The germline CDR1 and CDR2 sequences are SNHLY and FYNNEI. V lost 1 base to trimming and J lost 4 bases, with 10 bases between them. The CDR3 contains 14 residues.

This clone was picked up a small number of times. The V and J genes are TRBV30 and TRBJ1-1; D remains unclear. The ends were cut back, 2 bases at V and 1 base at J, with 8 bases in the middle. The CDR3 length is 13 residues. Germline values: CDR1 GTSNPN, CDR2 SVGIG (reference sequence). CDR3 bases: TGTGCCTGGAGTAATACACCGAACACTGAAGCTTTCTTT. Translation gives CAWSNTPNTEAFF.

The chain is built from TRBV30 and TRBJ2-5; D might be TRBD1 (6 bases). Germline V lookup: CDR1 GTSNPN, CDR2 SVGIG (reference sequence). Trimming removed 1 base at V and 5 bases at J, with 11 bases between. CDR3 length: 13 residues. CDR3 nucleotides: TGTGCCTGGAGTGGGCACCAGGGGGAGACCCAGTACTTC. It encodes CAWSGHQGETQYF.

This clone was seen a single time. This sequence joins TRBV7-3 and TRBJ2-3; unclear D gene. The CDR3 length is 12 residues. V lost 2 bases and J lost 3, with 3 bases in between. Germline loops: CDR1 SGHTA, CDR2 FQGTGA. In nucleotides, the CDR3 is TGTGCCAGCAGCTTATCAACAGATACGCAGTATTTT. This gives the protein CASSLSTDTQYF.

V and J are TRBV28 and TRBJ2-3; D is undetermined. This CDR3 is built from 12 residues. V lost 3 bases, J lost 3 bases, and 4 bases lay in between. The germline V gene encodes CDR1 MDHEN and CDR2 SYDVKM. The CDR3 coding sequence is TGTGCCAGCAGTTTGAGAACAGATACGCAGTATTTT. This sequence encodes CASSLRTDTQYF.

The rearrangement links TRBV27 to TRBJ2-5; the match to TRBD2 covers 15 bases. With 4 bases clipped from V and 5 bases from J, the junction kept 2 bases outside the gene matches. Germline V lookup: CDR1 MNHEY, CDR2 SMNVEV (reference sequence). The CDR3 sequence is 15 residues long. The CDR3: CASSSGTSGRETQYF. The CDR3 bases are TGTGCCAGCAGTTCTGGGACTAGCGGGAGGGAGACCCAGTACTTC.

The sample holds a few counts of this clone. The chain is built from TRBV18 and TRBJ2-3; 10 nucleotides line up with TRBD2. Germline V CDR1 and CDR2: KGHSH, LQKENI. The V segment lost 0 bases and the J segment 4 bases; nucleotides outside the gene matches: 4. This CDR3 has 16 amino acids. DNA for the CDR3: TGTGCCAGCTCACCACCCACTAGCGGGAAGGCAGATACGCAGTATTTT. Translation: CASSPPTSGKADTQYF.

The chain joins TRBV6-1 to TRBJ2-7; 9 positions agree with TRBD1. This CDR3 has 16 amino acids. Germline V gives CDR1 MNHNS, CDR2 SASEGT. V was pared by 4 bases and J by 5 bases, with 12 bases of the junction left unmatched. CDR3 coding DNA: TGTGCCAGCAGTGTCTATGGGACAGGGAGCACCGACGAGCAGTACTTC. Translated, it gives CASSVYGTGSTDEQYF.

The CDR3 loop is CASSSSFNTGELFF. In DNA form, the CDR3 reads TGCGCCAGCAGCTCTTCCTTTAACACCGGGGAGCTGTTTTTT. The chain links TRBV5-1 to TRBJ2-2; D remains ambiguous. The CDR3 is 14 amino acids. Trimming removed 3 bases from V and 2 bases from J, with 8 bases in between. The V gene's germline CDR1 is SGHRS and CDR2 YFSETQ.

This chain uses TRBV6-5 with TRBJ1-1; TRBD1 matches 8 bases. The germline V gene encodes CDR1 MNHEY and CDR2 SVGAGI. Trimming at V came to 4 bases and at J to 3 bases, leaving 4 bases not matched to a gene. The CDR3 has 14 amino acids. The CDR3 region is CASSSQGGDTEAFF. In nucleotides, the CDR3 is TGTGCCAGCAGTTCACAGGGGGGGGACACTGAAGCTTTCTTT.

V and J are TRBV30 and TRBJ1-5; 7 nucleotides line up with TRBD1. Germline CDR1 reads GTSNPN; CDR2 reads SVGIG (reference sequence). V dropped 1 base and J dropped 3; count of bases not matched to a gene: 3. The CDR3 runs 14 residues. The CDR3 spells CAWSEGQHNQPQHF. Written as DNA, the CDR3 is TGTGCCTGGAGTGAGGGACAGCACAATCAGCCCCAGCATTTT. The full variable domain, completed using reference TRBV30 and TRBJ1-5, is SQTIHQWPATLVQPVGSPLSLECTVEGTSNPNLYWYRQAAGRGLQLLFYSVGIGQISSEVPQNLSASRPQDRQFILSSKKLLLSDSGFYLCAWSEGQHNQPQHFGDGTRLSIL.

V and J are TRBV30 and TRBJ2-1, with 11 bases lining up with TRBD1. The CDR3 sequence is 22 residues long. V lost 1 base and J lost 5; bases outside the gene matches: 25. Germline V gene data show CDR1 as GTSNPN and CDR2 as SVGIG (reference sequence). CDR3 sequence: CAWSEEDRGQLGGRIGDNEQFF. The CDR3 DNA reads TGTGCCTGGAGTGAAGAGGACAGGGGGCAGCTGGGCGGGAGGATAGGGGACAATGAGCAGTTCTTC. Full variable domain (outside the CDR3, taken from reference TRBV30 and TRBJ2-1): SQTIHQWPATLVQPVGSPLSLECTVEGTSNPNLYWYRQAAGRGLQLLFYSVGIGQISSEVPQNLSASRPQDRQFILSSKKLLLSDSGFYLCAWSEEDRGQLGGRIGDNEQFFGPGTRLTVL.

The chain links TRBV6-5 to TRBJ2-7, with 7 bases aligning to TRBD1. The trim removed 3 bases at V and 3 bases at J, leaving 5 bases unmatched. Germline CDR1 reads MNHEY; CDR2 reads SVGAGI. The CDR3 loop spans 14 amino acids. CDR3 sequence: CASSYADRDYEQYF. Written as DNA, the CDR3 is TGTGCCAGCAGTTATGCTGACAGGGACTACGAGCAGTACTTC.